The rows below give T cell receptor beta chains drawn from one sample of a study of Ad26.COV2.S vaccination and SARS-CoV-2 variants. The assay was immunoSEQ multiplex PCR, and TCRdb's table has in-frame clones only and misses some. Found here are about 350,000 clones, roughly 90% of them singletons; the top ten hold around 6.4%. Sequenced material: peripheral blood, taken in a trial of Ad26.COV2.S vaccine versus placebo. These receptors were collected from a person between 18 and 59 years old who received the Ad26.COV2.S COVID-19 vaccine or a placebo. Each CDR3 is given with its conserved first and last residue. The order of the fields is D gene, J gene, V gene, clone size, CDR3 DNA, CDR3 protein. The D gene is left open where the match is weak. Some rows have no size entry. The others give once, few or many, or a class for an expanded clone.

>-|TRBJ2-3|TRBV7-3|once
TGTGCCAGCAGCTCAAGTAGAGGGGGGGATACGCAGTATTTT
CASSSSRGGDTQYF
>TRBD1|TRBJ1-4|TRBV6-4|-
TGTGCCAGCAGTTTAACAGGGGGCTTCGGTGAAAAACTGTTTTTT
CASSLTGGFGEKLFF
>TRBD2|TRBJ2-3|TRBV14|-
TGTGCCAGCAGCCAAGAAGGTCCTTGGACTAGCGGCACAGATACGCAGTATTTT
CASSQEGPWTSGTDTQYF
>-|TRBJ1-3|TRBV18|few
TGTGCCAGCTGCCCTATATCTGGAAACACCATATATTTT
CASCPISGNTIYF
>-|TRBJ1-5|TRBV30|-
TGTGCCTGGAGTTTCGACAGGAATCAGCCCCAGCATTTT
CAWSFDRNQPQHF
>TRBD1|TRBJ1-6|TRBV9|-
TGTGCCAGCAGCGTAGCAGGGACAGCCGAATCACCCCTCCACTTT
CASSVAGTAESPLHF
>-|TRBJ2-2|TRBV19|-
TGTGCCAGTAGTCTAAGGGCGGGTCACAACACCGGGGAGCTGTTTTTT
CASSLRAGHNTGELFF
>TRBD1|TRBJ1-4|TRBV4-1|-
TGCGCCAGCAGCCAAGGAGCGACAGGGAAAACAACTAATGAAAAACTGTTTTTT
CASSQGATGKTTNEKLFF
>-|TRBJ1-4|TRBV19|-
TGTGCCAGTAGTCCCCAGGGCATTAATGAAAAACTGTTTTTT
CASSPQGINEKLFF
>-|TRBJ1-3|TRBV27|-
TGTGCCAGCAGTCCCTTCGGACCTTACTCTGGAAACACCATATATTTT
CASSPFGPYSGNTIYF
>-|TRBJ1-4|TRBV4-2|-
TGTGCCAGCAGCCAAGATGAGTTTAATGAAAAACTGTTTTTT
CASSQDEFNEKLFF
>TRBD1|TRBJ1-2|TRBV6-2/TRBV6-3|-
TGTGCCAGCAGTTACTCAAGAGAGACAGGGACACTTTATGGCTACACCTTC
CASSYSRETGTLYGYTF
>TRBD1|TRBJ2-7|TRBV29-1|-
TGCAGCGTTGCCGGGACAGGGAGCTCCTACGAGCAGTACTTC
CSVAGTGSSYEQYF
>-|TRBJ1-1|TRBV5-5|-
TGTGCCAGCAGCTTGGGGGGTAACACTGAAGCTTTCTTT
CASSLGGNTEAFF
>TRBD1|TRBJ1-2|TRBV29-1|-
TGCAGCGCACAGACAGGGGGTTATGGCTACACCTTC
CSAQTGGYGYTF
>-|TRBJ1-2|TRBV9|-
TGTGCCAGCAGCGTAGAAGGCGACCCCTCCTATGGCTACACCTTC
CASSVEGDPSYGYTF
>TRBD1|TRBJ1-1|TRBV4-1|-
TGCGCCAGCAGCCAAGTCAGGGGGCTCGGGACTTTCTTT
CASSQVRGLGTFF
>TRBD1|TRBJ1-1|TRBV7-8|-
TGTGCCAGCAGCTTGTCCCTCGGGACAGGGGGCACTGAAGCTTTCTTT
CASSLSLGTGGTEAFF
>-|TRBJ2-3|TRBV7-3|-
TGTGCCAGCGGCAACACAGATACGCAGTATTTT
CASGNTDTQYF
>TRBD1|TRBJ1-1|TRBV27|-
TGTGCCAGCAGTCCTTCGACAGGGTTTACTGAAGCTTTCTTT
CASSPSTGFTEAFF
>-|TRBJ1-5|TRBV27|-
TGTGCCAGCAGTTTCGACGGTGGGAATCAGCCCCAGCATTTT
CASSFDGGNQPQHF
>-|TRBJ2-1|TRBV7-2|-
TGTGCCAGCAGCGCTACTTCCTACAATGAGCAGTTCTTC
CASSATSYNEQFF